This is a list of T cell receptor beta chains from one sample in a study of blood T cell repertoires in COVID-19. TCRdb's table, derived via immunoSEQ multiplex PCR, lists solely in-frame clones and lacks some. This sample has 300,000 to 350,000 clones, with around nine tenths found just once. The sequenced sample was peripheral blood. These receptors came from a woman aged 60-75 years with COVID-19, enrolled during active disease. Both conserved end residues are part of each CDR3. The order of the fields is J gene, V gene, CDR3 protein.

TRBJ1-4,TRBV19,CASRRRGTNEKLFF
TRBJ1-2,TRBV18,CASSPGQLSPYGYTF
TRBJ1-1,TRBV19,CASSIGGLTSGNTEAFF
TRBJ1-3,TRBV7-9,CASSFGGALPAIYF
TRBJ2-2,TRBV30,CAWRGGNTGELFF
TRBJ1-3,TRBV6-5,CASSYSRMGNTIYF
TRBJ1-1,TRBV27,CASSLRFQAALNTEAFF
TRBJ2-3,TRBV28,CASIPTQGRYRTPDSTDTQYF
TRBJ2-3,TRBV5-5,CASSLEQTTDTQYF
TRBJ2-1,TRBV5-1,CASSLTAGSSYNEQFF
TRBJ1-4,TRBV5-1,CASKETGGGNEKLFF
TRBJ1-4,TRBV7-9,CASSLTGVPNEKLFF
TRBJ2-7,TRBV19,CASSEQGLAGREQYF
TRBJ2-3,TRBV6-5,CASKSPFGTDTQYF
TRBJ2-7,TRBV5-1,CASRTYWSSYEQYF
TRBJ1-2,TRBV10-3,CAISSDSYYGYTF
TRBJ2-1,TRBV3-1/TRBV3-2,CASSRGLAPRQNEQFF
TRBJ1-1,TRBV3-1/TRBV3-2,CASSLRQGGTEAFF
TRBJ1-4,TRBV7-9,CASSLVTGSNEKLFF
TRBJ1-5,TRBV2,CASSAGGSGNQPQHF
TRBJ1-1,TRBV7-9,CASSLGGLSEAFF
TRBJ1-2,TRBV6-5,CASSLRDRGSYGYTF
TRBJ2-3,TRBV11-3,CASSGSGSADTQYF
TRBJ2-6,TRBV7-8,CASSLGLGQGNTGANVLTF
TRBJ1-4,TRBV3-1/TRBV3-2,CASSQDRGPLFF